This entry is about one T cell receptor beta chain. The target antigen is unknown. The data were produced by immunoSEQ multiplex PCR, yet TCRdb's version contains in-frame clones alone and is incomplete. The data hold around 63,000 clones, with about 90% observed a single time. It was the approximately 110-subject validation cohort, separate from the approximately 700-subject first cohort, to which the donors belonged. Germline V gene data show CDR1 as KGHSH and CDR2 as LQKENI. V lost 1 base and J 0 bases, leaving 12 bases between the germline ends. The CDR3 sequence is 16 residues long. These data are taken from a study of cytomegalovirus exposure and HLA in healthy donors. Study results and caveats: Clusters of TCRs from the first cohort tended to co-occur in the 95 to 150 validation repertoires (as a later analysis found).

The sample was PBMCs. The rearrangement links TRBV18 to TRBJ1-2; the D is unclear. This TCR derives from a woman aged 18 to 35 in good health and CMV-seronegative. The CDR3 loop is CASSPLGRGTNYGYTF. The CDR3 bases are TGTGCCAGCTCACCACTAGGTAGAGGGACTAACTATGGCTACACCTTC.